A selection of T cell receptor beta chains follows, all from one sample in a study of T cells in Graves' hyperthyroidism and ophthalmopathy. TCRdb recomputed calls from the multiplex PCR reads with MiXCR, one row per CDR3 protein. This sample has hundreds of thousands of distinct CDR3 sequences, with more than 20% found just once. Sample: blood. The receptors shown here come from a man aged 25-45 years with Graves' ophthalmopathy. CDR3s leave out the opening cysteine and the closing phenylalanine or tryptophan.

CDR3 length	V gene	J gene	CDR3 protein
12	TRBV7-8	TRBJ1-5	ASSPRDTFGPQH
13	TRBV7-3	TRBJ2-1	ASSPIAGVGNEQF
14	TRBV12-3/TRBV12-4	TRBJ1-1	ASSTGLSPVNTEAF
15	TRBV27	TRBJ1-6	ASSPSYGTEYNSPLH
17	TRBV6-5	TRBJ2-3	ASSYDSTGTSGGTDTQY
14	TRBV12-3/TRBV12-4	TRBJ2-2	ASTQLAGGHTGELF
10	TRBV20-1	TRBJ2-5	SRTGTGETQY
13	TRBV2	TRBJ2-1	ASSEGAGAYNEQF
12	TRBV5-4	TRBJ1-1	ASSLEGRRGEAF
12	TRBV11-2	TRBJ2-2	ASGTVANTGELF
14	TRBV5-1	TRBJ2-1	ASSLAPAGGPNEQF
12	TRBV2	TRBJ1-2	ASSPDWANYGYT
12	TRBV11-2	TRBJ2-5	ASSSLRSVETQY
11	TRBV28	TRBJ1-1	ASSFTTNSEAF